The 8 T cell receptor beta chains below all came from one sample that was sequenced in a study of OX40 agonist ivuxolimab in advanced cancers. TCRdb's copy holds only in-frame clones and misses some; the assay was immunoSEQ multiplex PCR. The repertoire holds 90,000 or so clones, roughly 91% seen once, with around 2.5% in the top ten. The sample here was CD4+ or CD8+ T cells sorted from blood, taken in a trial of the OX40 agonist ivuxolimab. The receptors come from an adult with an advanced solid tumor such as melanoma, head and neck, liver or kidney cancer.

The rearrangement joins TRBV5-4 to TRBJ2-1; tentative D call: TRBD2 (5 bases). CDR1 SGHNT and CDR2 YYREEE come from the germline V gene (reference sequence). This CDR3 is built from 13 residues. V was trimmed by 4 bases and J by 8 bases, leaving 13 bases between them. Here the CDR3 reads CASSPTNGDEQFF. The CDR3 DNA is TGTGCCAGCAGCCCGACTAACGGGGATGAGCAGTTCTTC. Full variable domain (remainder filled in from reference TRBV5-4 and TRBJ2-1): ETGVTQSPTHLIKTRGQQVTLRCSSQSGHNTVSWYQQALGQGPQFIFQYYREEENGRGNFPPRFSGLQFPNYSSELNVNALELDDSALYLCASSPTNGDEQFFGPGTRLTVL.

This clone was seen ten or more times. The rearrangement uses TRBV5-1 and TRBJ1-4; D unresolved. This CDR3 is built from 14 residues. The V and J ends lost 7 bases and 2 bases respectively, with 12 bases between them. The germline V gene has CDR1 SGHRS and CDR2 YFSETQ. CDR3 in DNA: TGCGCCAGCTCGGAGGGAGGCACTAATGAAAAACTGTTTTTT. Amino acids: CASSEGGTNEKLFF.

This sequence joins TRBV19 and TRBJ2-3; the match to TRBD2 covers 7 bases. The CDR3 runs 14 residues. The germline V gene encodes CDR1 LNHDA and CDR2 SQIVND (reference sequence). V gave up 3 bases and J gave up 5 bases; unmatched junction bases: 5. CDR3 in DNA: TGTGCCAGTAGTATGGGCGGGAGTGTAGATACGCAGTATTTT. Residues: CASSMGGSVDTQYF.

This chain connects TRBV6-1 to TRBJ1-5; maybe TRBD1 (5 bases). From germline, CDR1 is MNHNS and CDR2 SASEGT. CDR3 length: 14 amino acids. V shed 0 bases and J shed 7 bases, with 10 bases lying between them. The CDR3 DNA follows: TGTGCCAGCAGTGAAGCGAGGGGTGGACAGCCCCAGCATTTT. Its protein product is CASSEARGGQPQHF.

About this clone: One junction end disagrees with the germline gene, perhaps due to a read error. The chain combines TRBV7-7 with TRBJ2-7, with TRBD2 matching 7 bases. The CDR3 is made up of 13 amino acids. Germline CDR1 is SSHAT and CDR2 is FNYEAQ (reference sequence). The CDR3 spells CASSLGRGYEQYF. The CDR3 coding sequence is TGTGCTAGCAGCTTAGGGAGGGGCTACGAGCAGTACTTC.

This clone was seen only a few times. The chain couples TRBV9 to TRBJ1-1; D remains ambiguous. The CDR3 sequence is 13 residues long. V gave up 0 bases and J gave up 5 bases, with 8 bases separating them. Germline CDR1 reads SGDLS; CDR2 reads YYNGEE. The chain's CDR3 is CASSVDEGTEAFF. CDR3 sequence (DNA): TGTGCCAGCAGCGTAGATGAGGGAACTGAAGCTTTCTTT.

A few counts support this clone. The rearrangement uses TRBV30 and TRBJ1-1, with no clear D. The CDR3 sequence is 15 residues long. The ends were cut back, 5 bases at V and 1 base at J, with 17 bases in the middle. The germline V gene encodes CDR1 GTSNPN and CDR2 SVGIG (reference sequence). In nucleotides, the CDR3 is TGTGCCTGGGCCCACCATCAGGCGGGGAACACTGAAGCTTTCTTT. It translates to CAWAHHQAGNTEAFF. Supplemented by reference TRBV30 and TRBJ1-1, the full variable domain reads SQTIHQWPATLVQPVGSPLSLECTVEGTSNPNLYWYRQAAGRGLQLLFYSVGIGQISSEVPQNLSASRPQDRQFILSSKKLLLSDSGFYLCAWAHHQAGNTEAFFGQGTRLTVV.

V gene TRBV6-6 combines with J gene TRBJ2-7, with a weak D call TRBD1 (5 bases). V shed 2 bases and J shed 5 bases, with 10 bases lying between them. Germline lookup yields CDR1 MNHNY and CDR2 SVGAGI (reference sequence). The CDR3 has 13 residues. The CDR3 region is CASSYQGPDEQYF. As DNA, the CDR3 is TGTGCCAGCAGTTACCAGGGTCCCGACGAGCAGTACTTC.